The 32 T cell receptor beta chains below all came from one sample that was sequenced in a study of beta chain features in type 1 diabetes. Expressed TCRB transcripts were sequenced, since all the RNA that had been isolated was reverse transcribed. Some clones are missing from TCRdb's copy, which holds only in-frame ones; the method was immunoSEQ multiplex PCR. The table lists some 410,000 clones, approximately 14% of them singletons. The specimen was naive CD4+ T cells from blood. The origin of the receptors is a man in his thirties or forties in good health.

This sequence joins TRBV19 and TRBJ2-1; 9 positions match TRBD2. Germline lookup yields CDR1 LNHDA and CDR2 SQIVND (reference sequence). The trim removed 5 bases at V and 3 bases at J, leaving 11 bases unmatched. CDR3 length: 17 residues. CDR3 region: CASSLLATSGRYNEQFF. The CDR3 DNA sequence: TGTGCCAGTAGTTTACTCGCGACTAGCGGACGCTACAATGAGCAGTTCTTC.

V is TRBV27 and J is TRBJ2-1, with TRBD2 matching over 8 bases. CDR1 and CDR2 from the germline V gene are MNHEY and SMNVEV (reference sequence). This CDR3 has 17 residues. Trimming took 0 bases from V and 4 from J; bases not matched to a gene: 8. The CDR3 DNA reads TGTGCCAGCAGTTTATCTTCCTGGCGGGAGGTTTACAATGAGCAGTTCTTC. This gives the protein CASSLSSWREVYNEQFF.

The chain employs TRBV7-9 and TRBJ1-5, with 10 bases aligning to TRBD1. J lost 3 bases, V lost 5 bases, and 10 bases had no gene match. From germline, CDR1 is SEHNR and CDR2 FQNEAQ (reference sequence). This CDR3 is 17 amino acids long. In nucleotides, the CDR3 is TGTGCCAGCAGCCTATTAACCGGGACAGGGGTCAATCAGCCCCAGCATTTT. It is translated as CASSLLTGTGVNQPQHF.

This clone was seen only a few times. The chain recombines TRBV18 with TRBJ1-2, with D unresolved. Germline V CDR1 and CDR2: KGHSH, LQKENI. CDR3 size: 13 residues. Trimming cost V 1 base and J 6 bases, with 9 bases left between them. CDR3 sequence reads: CASSPQADHGYTF. The CDR3 DNA reads as TGTGCCAGCTCACCACAGGCGGATCATGGCTACACCTTC.

This clone was recorded a few times. The DNA of the CDR3 is TGTGCCAGCAGTGAACCCCGGGGTGGACACTATGGCTACACCTTC. Translated, it gives CASSEPRGGHYGYTF. V usage is TRBV6-1 and J usage is TRBJ1-2; D is uncertain. CDR3 length: 15 residues. CDR1 is MNHNS, CDR2 SASEGT, per germline. With 2 bases removed from V and 3 bases from J, the gap between germline ends came to 13 bases.

This clone was detected a few times. The chain uses TRBV4-3 and TRBJ2-7; tentative D call: TRBD2 (5 bases). The CDR3 sequence is 15 residues long. Trimming took 5 bases from V and 1 from J, leaving 15 bases between them. Germline V CDR1 and CDR2: LGHNA, YSLEER. The DNA of the CDR3 is TGCGCCAGCAGCATCTCCCGGACTCAATCCTACGAGCAGTACTTC. This sequence encodes CASSISRTQSYEQYF.

This clone has just a few counts. The V call is TRBV29-1, the J call TRBJ1-1; tentatively, D is TRBD1 (5 bases). CDR3 length equals 11 residues. The V end lost 0 bases, the J end lost 10 bases, and 9 bases lay between the germline ends. Germline CDR1 SQVTM, CDR2 ANQGSEA. The CDR3 is CSVEERGTAFF. The CDR3 DNA follows: TGCAGCGTTGAAGAGAGGGGAACAGCTTTCTTT.

Comments on this clone: The sample carries other DNA sequences with the same CDR3. The J gene is TRBJ1-4, the V gene TRBV7-9; no firm D call. CDR1 SEHNR and CDR2 FQNEAQ come from the germline V gene (reference sequence). Trimming left V 1 base short and J 7 bases short, with 4 bases between. This CDR3 comprises 12 residues. CDR3 protein: CASSLEVEKLFF. DNA of the CDR3: TGTGCCAGCAGCTTAGAGGTTGAAAAACTGTTTTTT.

This clone was recorded at least ten times. The same CDR3 also results from other DNA sequences found in this sample. The genes are TRBV7-2 and TRBJ2-7; D unclear. V was shortened by 4 bases and J by 2 bases, with 3 bases between the two germline ends. This CDR3 is 11 amino acids long. Germline CDR1 reads SGHTA; CDR2 reads FQGNSA. The CDR3 here is CASSSTYEQYF. The CDR3, as DNA: TGTGCCAGCAGCTCTACCTACGAGCAGTACTTC.

As to this clone: Other DNA sequences within the sample encode an identical CDR3. The V and J genes are TRBV7-2 and TRBJ1-2; no definite D call. V gave up 1 base and J gave up 2 bases, with 5 bases separating them. The CDR3 runs to 13 residues. Germline lookup yields CDR1 SGHTA and CDR2 FQGNSA. The CDR3 protein is CASSLDGNYGYTF. Here the CDR3 DNA reads TGTGCCAGCAGCTTAGACGGGAACTATGGCTACACCTTC.

This chain joins TRBV6-6 and TRBJ1-5; perhaps TRBD1 as D (5 bases). The CDR3 consists of 15 residues. The germline V gene encodes CDR1 MNHNY and CDR2 SVGAGI (reference sequence). With 4 bases removed from V and 6 bases from J, the gap between germline ends came to 16 bases. The CDR3 here is CASSLGRVSGQPQHF. The CDR3 nucleotides read TGTGCCAGCAGTTTGGGCAGGGTATCGGGTCAGCCCCAGCATTTT.

This clone has more than one count but fewer than ten. The J gene is TRBJ2-1, the V gene TRBV5-1; TRBD2 might be the D (6 bases). Germline V gives CDR1 SGHRS, CDR2 YFSETQ. Trimming stripped 0 bases from V and 1 base from J, with 11 bases between. The CDR3 covers 16 residues. Written as DNA, the CDR3 is TGCGCCAGCAGCTTGGACCCGCGGGGTTCCTACAATGAGCAGTTCTTC. This encodes CASSLDPRGSYNEQFF.

This clone has just a few counts. The chain links TRBV18 to TRBJ2-7; TRBD2 matches 14 bases. From germline, CDR1 is KGHSH and CDR2 LQKENI. Trimming cost V 3 bases and J 5 bases; bases outside gene matches: 3. CDR3 size: 15 residues. The CDR3 loop reads CASSPGLAGVNEQYV. The CDR3 DNA reads as TGTGCCAGCTCACCGGGACTAGCGGGAGTCAACGAGCAGTACGTC.

The chain carries TRBV27 and TRBJ2-5; D may be TRBD2 (6 bases). The CDR3 is 15 residues long. Germline CDR1 and CDR2: MNHEY and SMNVEV (reference sequence). Trimming took off 2 bases at V and 1 base at J, with 11 bases between the two ends. The CDR3 region has the DNA TGTGCCAGCAGTTTAAGGAGGGCGATCCAAGAGACCCAGTACTTC. It yields the protein CASSLRRAIQETQYF.

The rearrangement links TRBV5-5 to TRBJ1-2, with 7 nucleotides matching TRBD1. The CDR3 runs 13 residues. Germline V gene lookup returns CDR1 SGHKS and CDR2 YYEKEE (reference sequence). V gave up 4 bases and J gave up 5 bases; unmatched junction bases: 5. The CDR3 reads CASSETGYYGYTF. Here the CDR3 DNA reads TGTGCCAGCAGCGAGACAGGGTATTATGGCTACACCTTC.

The V gene is TRBV11-2, the J gene TRBJ2-1; tentatively, D is TRBD2 (6 bases). Germline CDR1 reads SGHAT; CDR2 reads FQNNGV. The CDR3 sequence is 15 residues long. With 1 base removed from V and 5 bases from J, the gap between germline ends came to 12 bases. DNA of the CDR3: TGTGCCAGCAGCTTAGCTAGCGCCTCAAACAATGAGCAGTTCTTC. It is translated as CASSLASASNNEQFF.

This clone appeared once. V and J are TRBV5-6 and TRBJ2-7; D is ambiguous. This CDR3 contains 11 residues. Trimming took 2 bases from V and 6 from J, leaving 6 bases between them. CDR1 and CDR2 from the germline V gene are SGHDT and YYEEEE. The CDR3 loop is CASSFSSEQYF. The CDR3 DNA is TGTGCCAGCAGCTTCTCAAGCGAGCAGTACTTC. Supplemented by reference TRBV5-6 and TRBJ2-7, the full variable domain reads DAGVTQSPTHLIKTRGQQVTLRCSPKSGHDTVSWYQQALGQGPQFIFQYYEEEERQRGNFPDRFSGHQFPNYSSELNVNALLLGDSALYLCASSFSSEQYFGPGTRLTVT.

The chain recombines TRBV6-5 with TRBJ1-2; the D gene is possibly TRBD1 (6 bases). The CDR3 has 12 amino acids. Germline V gene data show CDR1 as MNHEY and CDR2 as SVGAGI. Between the trimmed V and J ends, which lost 9 bases and 5 bases, there was a span of 13 bases. CDR3: CASRWGHYGYTF. The CDR3 DNA follows: TGTGCCAGTCGCTGGGGGCATTATGGCTACACCTTC.

This CDR3 reads CASSLWVTGGYTF. In nucleotides, the CDR3 is TGTGCCAGCAGCTTGTGGGTTACGGGGGGCTACACCTTC. The V call is TRBV5-6, the J call TRBJ1-2; no clear D gene. Deletions cut 1 base from V and 8 bases from J, with 12 bases between. Germline CDR1 SGHDT, CDR2 YYEEEE. The CDR3 loop spans 13 amino acids.

The V call is TRBV5-1, the J call TRBJ2-7; D possibly uses TRBD1 or TRBD2 (5 bases each). Germline V gene sequence: CDR1 SGHRS, CDR2 YFSETQ. V was pared by 4 bases and J by 0 bases, with 11 bases between. CDR3 size: 14 residues. CDR3: CASSLGDGSYEQYF. CDR3 coding DNA: TGCGCCAGCAGCCTTGGGGACGGCTCCTACGAGCAGTACTTC.

The table lists this clone with a few counts. CDR3 residues: CALSGGYNEQFF. The CDR3 nucleotides are TGTGCCTTATCGGGAGGCTACAATGAGCAGTTCTTC. This chain links TRBV30 with TRBJ2-1, with 7 bases matching TRBD2. The CDR3 consists of 12 residues. The ends lost 7 bases at V and 3 bases at J; junction bases unmatched: 3. CDR1 and CDR2 (germline): GTSNPN, SVGIG (reference sequence).

The sample holds one count of this clone. The chain recombines TRBV4-3 with TRBJ2-1, with 8 positions matching TRBD2. J gave up 6 bases and V 1 base, and 11 bases lay outside the gene matches. The CDR3 has 17 amino acids. Germline loops: CDR1 LGHNA, CDR2 YSLEER. The CDR3 DNA reads as TGCGCCAGCAGCCAAGGATTCGGGGGGGCTATTAGCAATGAGCAGTTCTTC. As protein: CASSQGFGGAISNEQFF.

This clone was seen more than once but under ten times. The chain has TRBV7-3 and TRBJ2-1, with unresolved D. The V gene's germline CDR1 is SGHTA and CDR2 FQGTGA. V gave up 0 bases and J gave up 3 bases, with 3 bases separating them. The CDR3 loop spans 13 amino acids. The CDR3 DNA reads TGTGCCAGCAGCTTAACAGACTACAATGAGCAGTTCTTC. Amino acid sequence: CASSLTDYNEQFF.

The chain recombines TRBV4-1 with TRBJ2-1; 9 bases agree with TRBD2. Trimming cost V 0 bases and J 4 bases; bases outside gene matches: 4. Germline V gives CDR1 MGHRA, CDR2 YSYEKL. CDR3 size: 16 residues. The CDR3 loop reads CASSQDASGIYNEQFF. The CDR3 DNA sequence: TGCGCCAGCAGCCAAGATGCTAGCGGGATATACAATGAGCAGTTCTTC.

The V call is TRBV5-1, the J call TRBJ1-1, with D maybe TRBD1 (5 bases). The CDR3 spans 15 residues. The V gene's germline CDR1 is SGHRS and CDR2 YFSETQ. Trimming took off 0 bases at V and 5 bases at J, with 14 bases between the two ends. The CDR3 here is CASSLEGILRTEAFF. For the CDR3, the DNA is TGCGCCAGCAGCTTGGAGGGGATATTGCGTACTGAAGCTTTCTTT. The full variable domain, rest sourced from reference TRBV5-1 and TRBJ1-1, is KAGVTQTPRYLIKTRGQQVTLSCSPISGHRSVSWYQQTPGQGLQFLFEYFSETQRNKGNFPGRFSGRQFSNSRSEMNVSTLELGDSALYLCASSLEGILRTEAFFGQGTRLTVV.

The chain uses TRBV9 and TRBJ2-5; no firm D call. The germline V gene encodes CDR1 SGDLS and CDR2 YYNGEE. The CDR3 is 15 amino acids. Trimming left V 0 bases short and J 4 bases short, with 13 bases between. The CDR3: CASSVAVRMGETQYF. Here the CDR3 DNA reads TGTGCCAGCAGCGTAGCGGTCAGAATGGGAGAGACCCAGTACTTC.

This clone was recorded only once. The chain carries TRBV18 and TRBJ2-2; D remains ambiguous. Trimming shortened V by 1 base and J by 5 bases, and 5 bases separated the two germline ends. Per germline, CDR1 KGHSH and CDR2 LQKENI. The CDR3 runs to 13 residues. Here the CDR3 DNA reads TGTGCCAGCTCACCACTGGAAACCGGGGAGCTGTTTTTT. It encodes CASSPLETGELFF.

There are a few counts of this clone. The chain combines TRBV5-1 with TRBJ2-7; D remains unclear. V was pared by 4 bases and J by 9 bases, with 23 bases between. The V gene's germline CDR1 is SGHRS and CDR2 YFSETQ. The CDR3 sequence is 15 residues long. The CDR3 sequence is CASSAYGFPDTGQYF. CDR3 sequence (DNA): TGCGCCAGCAGCGCCTACGGATTCCCCGATACGGGGCAGTACTTC.

The chain combines TRBV15 with TRBJ2-7; D call uncertain. Trimming cost V 5 bases and J 0 bases, with 8 bases left between them. CDR3 length: 13 residues. Germline CDR1 LNHNV, CDR2 YYDKDF (reference sequence). The CDR3 is CATSRPGSYEQYV. As DNA, the CDR3 is TGTGCCACCAGCCGCCCCGGCTCCTACGAGCAGTACGTC.

This clone was found many times. The gene calls are TRBV30 and TRBJ1-5, with D perhaps TRBD1 (5 bases). This CDR3 has 13 residues. V lost 4 bases to trimming and J lost 3 bases, with 10 bases between them. Germline V gene sequence: CDR1 GTSNPN, CDR2 SVGIG (reference sequence). CDR3 protein: CAWMAGFNQPQHF. Written as DNA, the CDR3 is TGTGCCTGGATGGCAGGGTTCAATCAGCCCCAGCATTTT.

This clone was detected only a few times. This sequence joins TRBV7-9 and TRBJ2-7; unclear D gene. There are 15 residues in the CDR3. Germline V lookup: CDR1 SEHNR, CDR2 FQNEAQ (reference sequence). The V and J ends lost 1 base and 6 bases respectively, with 16 bases between them. The CDR3 here is CASSLGPEERPEQYF. CDR3 sequence (DNA): TGTGCCAGCAGCTTAGGACCAGAGGAACGTCCCGAGCAGTACTTC.

This clone was observed a few times. The V call is TRBV7-2, the J call TRBJ2-3; D perhaps matches TRBD2 (7 bases). The CDR3 loop spans 14 amino acids. Trimming removed 5 bases from V and 5 bases from J, with 14 bases in between. CDR1 is SGHTA and CDR2 is FQGNSA in the germline V gene. The chain's CDR3 is CASSPWEGGDTQYF. CDR3 DNA sequence: TGTGCCAGCAGCCCCTGGGAGGGGGGAGATACGCAGTATTTT.